The source of this T cell receptor beta chain is a study of T cell responses to AZD1222 COVID-19 vaccine. This clone was seen once. The antigen remains unidentified. Study-level points and caveats: Scientists sampled the repertoires only once the peak T cell response had passed. Clonal diversity was possibly underestimated; the donors were predominantly white British and more often female. Within unmutated variant regions lay the reported targets of nearly half of spike-specific TCRs.

Germline-derived CDR1 and CDR2 are SGHAT and FQNNGV. Unmatched junction bases numbered 3, after V lost 2 bases and J lost 2 bases. The CDR3 runs 14 residues. Sequenced by immunoSEQ multiplex PCR; TCRdb stores in-frame clones only, minus some. This table holds fewer than 200,000 clones, approximately 90% found once. Material: peripheral blood, obtained on day 0 of AZD1222 vaccination. The sequence was obtained from an adult in good health. The chain couples TRBV11-2 to TRBJ2-7, with 7 positions matching TRBD1. CDR3 sequence reads: CASSLWQGAYEQYF. CDR3 DNA: TGTGCCAGCAGCTTATGGCAGGGGGCCTACGAGCAGTACTTC. The whole variable domain, filled in from reference TRBV11-2 and TRBJ2-7, reads EAGVAQSPRYKIIEKRQSVAFWCNPISGHATLYWYQQILGQGPKLLIQFQNNGVVDDSQLPKDRFSAERLKGVDSTLKIQPAKLEDSAVYLCASSLWQGAYEQYFGPGTRLTVT.